The 15 T cell receptor beta chains below were found in one sample sequenced in a study of T-cell reconstitution after alpha-beta-depleted transplantation in children. The TCRbeta library was prepared with unique molecular identifiers. TCRdb fed the PCR reads into MiXCR, producing one record per CDR3 protein. The sample includes 45,000 to 70,000 distinct CDR3 sequences, approximately 46% of them seen just once. The sample was PBMCs, mostly from graft donor cells, taken 360 days after TCRalphabeta/CD19-depleted stem cell transplant. The receptors stem from a male patient under 18 who had a stem cell transplant for acute lymphoblastic leukemia, so the T cells may come from the graft donor.

The chain recombines TRBV20-1 with TRBJ2-1; D is possibly TRBD2 (6 bases). Germline lookup yields CDR1 DFQATT and CDR2 SNEGSKA (reference sequence). Trimming removed 7 bases from V and 4 bases from J, with 20 bases in between. This CDR3 contains 15 residues. The CDR3 loop is CSDGSSTTGYNEQFF. The CDR3 DNA is TGCAGTGACGGGAGCTCAACCACTGGGTACAATGAGCAGTTCTTC.

This clonotype was observed a handful of times. The rearrangement uses TRBV6-1 and TRBJ2-5; 8 bases line up with TRBD1. V trimming: 5 bases; J trimming: 6 bases; junction bases outside the gene matches: 11. The CDR3 loop spans 15 amino acids. The germline CDR1 and CDR2 sequences are MNHNS and SASEGT. CDR3 sequence (DNA): TGTGCCAGCAGTCCGGACAGGGTCGGAGTAAAGACCCAGTACTTC. Translating it yields CASSPDRVGVKTQYF.

This clonotype was detected a few times. This sequence joins TRBV5-1 and TRBJ2-1; the D gene is possibly TRBD1 (6 bases). The V gene's germline CDR1 is SGHRS and CDR2 YFSETQ. The ends were cut back, 4 bases at V and 12 bases at J, with 17 bases in the middle. The CDR3 totals 13 residues. This chain's CDR3 is CASSQTGYGGQFF. The CDR3 nucleotides are TGCGCCAGCAGCCAGACAGGTTATGGGGGGCAGTTCTTC. The whole variable domain, remainder taken from reference TRBV5-1 and TRBJ2-1, is KAGVTQTPRYLIKTRGQQVTLSCSPISGHRSVSWYQQTPGQGLQFLFEYFSETQRNKGNFPGRFSGRQFSNSRSEMNVSTLELGDSALYLCASSQTGYGGQFFGPGTRLTVL.

The chain couples TRBV10-1 to TRBJ2-1; D is possibly TRBD2 (5 bases). V was clipped by 3 bases and J by 4 bases, with 13 bases between them. The CDR3 length is 15 residues. In germline, CDR1 is WNHNN, CDR2 SYGVQD (reference sequence). The CDR3 DNA is TGCGCCAGCAGTGAAGGAGCTACGGGATACAATGAGCAGTTCTTC. Protein product: CASSEGATGYNEQFF.

This chain uses TRBV7-8 with TRBJ2-2, with D perhaps being TRBD1 or TRBD2 (5 bases each). V gave up 1 base and J gave up 3 bases, with 6 bases separating them. Germline CDR1 and CDR2: SGHVS and FQNEAQ. The CDR3 contains 14 residues. The chain's CDR3 is CASSLGGYTGELFF. The CDR3 nucleotides read TGTGCCAGCAGCTTAGGGGGGTACACCGGGGAGCTGTTTTTT. The entire variable domain, with the rest obtained from reference TRBV7-8 and TRBJ2-2, is as follows: GAGVSQSPRYKVAKRGQDVALRCDPISGHVSLFWYQQALGQGPEFLTYFQNEAQLDKSGLPSDRFFAERPEGSVSTLKIQRTQQEDSAVYLCASSLGGYTGELFFGEGSRLTVL.

The sample holds a few counts of this clonotype. The chain is built from TRBV3-1 and TRBJ1-1; a weak D match, TRBD1 (6 bases). V was pared by 8 bases and J by 7 bases, with 11 bases between. Looked up from germline, CDR1 is LGHDT and CDR2 is YNNKEL (reference sequence). The CDR3 is 11 amino acids. For the CDR3, the DNA is TGTGCCAGCCAAGGGACACTTGAAGCTTTCTTT. Residues: CASQGTLEAFF. The full variable domain, completed using reference TRBV3-1 and TRBJ1-1, is DTAVSQTPKYLVTQMGNDKSIKCEQNLGHDTMYWYKQDSKKFLKIMFSYNNKELIINETVPNRFSPKSPDKAHLNLHINSLELGDSAVYFCASQGTLEAFFGQGTRLTVV.

This clonotype was picked up a small number of times. This chain joins TRBV20-1 and TRBJ2-5; D is ambiguous. The V and J ends lost 5 bases and 1 base respectively, with 11 bases between them. CDR3 size: 13 residues. CDR1 is DFQATT and CDR2 is SNEGSKA in the germline V gene (reference sequence). CDR3 loop: CSALAGFQETQYF. The DNA of the CDR3 is TGCAGTGCTCTCGCCGGCTTCCAAGAGACCCAGTACTTC.

The chain joins TRBV7-9 to TRBJ2-1; a weak D match, TRBD1 (6 bases). The germline V and J ends were trimmed by 6 bases and 0 bases, with 12 bases remaining between them. From germline, CDR1 is SEHNR and CDR2 FQNEAQ (reference sequence). This CDR3 has 15 amino acids. The CDR3 loop is CASSEGVSSYNEQFF. The CDR3 DNA reads TGTGCCAGCAGTGAGGGGGTAAGCTCCTACAATGAGCAGTTCTTC.

The rearrangement joins TRBV3-1 to TRBJ2-5; D gene uncertain. CDR1 and CDR2 (germline): LGHDT, YNNKEL (reference sequence). The CDR3 has 13 amino acids. Between the trimmed V and J ends, which lost 6 bases and 1 base, there was a span of 9 bases. The CDR3 protein is CASRPGVQETQYF. CDR3 DNA: TGTGCCAGCAGGCCAGGAGTCCAAGAGACCCAGTACTTC.

The chain has TRBV29-1 and TRBJ2-2; D is uncertain. There are 13 residues in the CDR3. Germline CDR1 is SQVTM and CDR2 is ANQGSEA. The V gene lost 1 base and the J gene lost 2 bases, with 5 bases spanning the gap. CDR3 coding DNA: TGCAGCGTTGAAGTAACCAACACCGGGGAGCTGTTTTTT. Translating it yields CSVEVTNTGELFF.

This clonotype was found a few times. CDR3 DNA sequence: TGTGCCAGCTCACCAGACAGGACCTACGAGCAGTACTTC. This encodes CASSPDRTYEQYF. The chain uses TRBV18 and TRBJ2-7, with D tentatively TRBD1 (6 bases). Trimming cost V 2 bases and J 2 bases, with 7 bases left between them. The CDR3 extends over 13 amino acids. Germline V gene sequence: CDR1 KGHSH, CDR2 LQKENI.

This clonotype turned up a few times. V usage is TRBV20-1 and J usage is TRBJ2-3; 9 positions match TRBD2. The CDR3 covers 12 residues. The V gene end was trimmed by 3 bases and the J gene end by 7 bases; junction bases not matched to a gene: 2. In germline, CDR1 is DFQATT, CDR2 SNEGSKA (reference sequence). The CDR3 sequence: CSASLAGNTQYF. CDR3 DNA sequence: TGCAGTGCTAGCCTAGCGGGGAATACGCAGTATTTT.

The chain joins TRBV7-6 to TRBJ1-4; a weak D match, TRBD1 (6 bases). The CDR3 totals 16 residues. Trimming left V 3 bases short and J 3 bases short, with 14 bases between. Germline V gene sequence: CDR1 SGHVS, CDR2 FNYEAQ. The chain's CDR3 is CASSFFPGGANEKLFF. The CDR3 DNA reads as TGTGCCAGCAGCTTCTTTCCCGGGGGCGCTAATGAAAAACTGTTTTTT.

This clonotype came up a few times. The chain is built from TRBV12-3 or TRBV12-4 and TRBJ2-5; tentatively, D is TRBD2 (5 bases). This CDR3 comprises 12 residues. The germline V and J ends were trimmed by 6 bases and 5 bases, with 10 bases remaining between them. CDR3 DNA: TGTGCCAGCAGCCCCTCGGGGGAGACCCAGTACTTC. This sequence encodes CASSPSGETQYF.

V and J are TRBV18 and TRBJ2-1; TRBD2 matches at 13 bases. V gave up 8 bases and J gave up 5 bases; unmatched junction bases: 12. Germline CDR1 reads KGHSH; CDR2 reads LQKENI. The CDR3 consists of 17 residues. The CDR3 nucleotides read TGTGCCAGCGCAGGACTAGCGGGAGCGGATCGGGACAATGAGCAGTTCTTC. Translating it yields CASAGLAGADRDNEQFF.